This entry describes one T cell receptor (beta chain). This CDR3 is also generated by other DNA sequences in the sample. The data were obtained in a study of shared clonotypes between healthy human individuals. Sequencing was performed with immunoSEQ multiplex PCR; in TCRdb, only in-frame clones are kept and a portion is missing. The sample records around 1.9 million clones, just over 90% being singletons. The germline V gene has CDR1 LNHNV and CDR2 YYDKDF (reference sequence). V was shortened by 0 bases and J by 2 bases, with 8 bases between the two germline ends. This CDR3 spans 14 amino acids. Naive CD8 cells lacked CD45RO and underwent positive selection for CCR7, leaving out terminally differentiated effector memory CD45RA+ cells. Adults of Caucasian background living in Nashville, Tennessee made up all donors.

The sequence was collected from a man between 18 and 35 years old in good health. Some clones in this sample may be carry-over from other donors' samples. The sample comprised naive CD8+ T cells from PBMCs. The chain combines TRBV15 with TRBJ2-7; no firm D call. The CDR3 bases are TGTGCCACCAGCAGAGATCTGGGGACCTACGAGCAGTACTTC. Its translation is CATSRDLGTYEQYF.